This T cell receptor beta chain was recovered during a study of T cell responses to AZD1222 COVID-19 vaccine. Whole-study context: Second-dose groups at about 4 or about 12 weeks were pooled.

Study-wide points: Every sample of the repertoires postdated the peak T cell response. Most donors were white British and more were female, and clonal diversity was possibly underestimated.

A note on this clone: Its antigen is as yet unknown.

TCRdb's table, derived via immunoSEQ multiplex PCR, lists solely in-frame clones and lacks some. Among 130,000 or so clones listed, about 93% were seen once. The starting material was peripheral blood, obtained on day 0 of AZD1222 vaccination. This TCR came from an adult in good health.

CDR3 amino acids: CASSQLPGGGGPSQETQYF. The CDR3 DNA sequence: TGTGCCAGCAGCCAACTCCCCGGGGGCGGGGGGCCCTCTCAAGAGACCCAGTACTTC. The rearrangement links TRBV4-2 to TRBJ2-5; 8 bases map to TRBD2. The CDR3 loop spans 19 amino acids. V was clipped by 2 bases and J by 2 bases; unmatched bases: 16. Germline CDR1 and CDR2: LGHNA and YNFKEQ.